The 28 T cell receptor beta chains below all came from one sample that was sequenced in a study of sequential checkpoint blockade in melanoma. The treatment: randomized to nivolumab then ipilimumab (arm A) or the reverse (arm B). Method: immunoSEQ multiplex PCR; TCRdb's copy keeps in-frame clones and lacks some. The data contain about 5,000 clones, 25% to 30% of them seen just once; the ten biggest clones take up approximately 20%. The sequenced sample was tumor tissue (inferred from file names), obtained from a patient given nivolumab and ipilimumab in sequence. The receptor source for this set is a human donor with melanoma.

This clone was picked up a small number of times. The rearrangement joins TRBV28 to TRBJ1-1; possibly TRBD1 for D (6 bases). V shed 5 bases and J shed 1 base, with 14 bases lying between them. The germline V gene has CDR1 MDHEN and CDR2 SYDVKM. There are 15 residues in the CDR3. The CDR3 nucleotides are TGTGCCAGCAGTCCCCGCAGGGGAGCGAACACTGAAGCTTTCTTT. It translates to CASSPRRGANTEAFF.

The chain is built from TRBV10-2 and TRBJ1-1; TRBD1 might be the D (6 bases). The CDR3 runs 14 residues. The germline V and J ends were trimmed by 0 bases and 5 bases, with 10 bases remaining between them. From germline, CDR1 is WSHSY and CDR2 SAAADI. The CDR3 sequence is CASSESTDRTEAFF. For the CDR3, the DNA is TGCGCCAGCAGTGAGTCAACCGACAGGACTGAAGCTTTCTTT.

This rearrangement joins TRBV11-3 to TRBJ2-5, with 10 bases lining up with TRBD1. V lost 3 bases and J lost 4; bases outside the gene matches: 2. The CDR3 sequence is 14 residues long. CDR1 and CDR2 from the germline V gene are SGHNT and YENEEA. The CDR3 coding sequence is TGTGCCAGCAGCTTGACAGGGGGCGGAGAGACCCAGTACTTC. Its protein is CASSLTGGGETQYF. The full variable domain, its missing parts supplied by reference TRBV11-3 and TRBJ2-5, is EAGVVQSPRYKIIEKKQPVAFWCNPISGHNTLYWYLQNLGQGPELLIRYENEEAVDDSQLPKDRFSAERLKGVDSTLKIQPAELGDSAVYLCASSLTGGGETQYFGPGTRLLVL.

This clone was seen only a few times. The J gene is TRBJ1-1, the V gene TRBV9; 10 nucleotides agree with TRBD1. Germline V CDR1 and CDR2: SGDLS, YYNGEE. With 4 bases clipped from V and 0 bases from J, the junction kept 9 bases outside the gene matches. The CDR3 has 17 residues. The CDR3 reads CASSSGTGAKLNTEAFF. Written as DNA, the CDR3 is TGTGCCAGCAGCTCAGGGACAGGGGCCAAATTGAACACTGAAGCTTTCTTT.

There are many counts of this clone. The genes are TRBV11-3 and TRBJ1-1; D is ambiguous. Germline V gives CDR1 SGHNT, CDR2 YENEEA. The V end was cut by 6 bases, the J end by 1 base, with 15 bases between. CDR3 size: 15 residues. CDR3 coding DNA: TGTGCCAGCAGTCGGGTGAGGGTTCCGAACACTGAAGCTTTCTTT. This codes for CASSRVRVPNTEAFF.

This clone was seen more than once but under ten times. The chain recombines TRBV19 with TRBJ1-1; the D is unclear. V dropped 5 bases and J dropped 3 bases, with 10 bases sitting between them. CDR1 LNHDA and CDR2 SQIVND come from the germline V gene (reference sequence). The CDR3 runs 13 residues. CDR3 protein: CASSEGPYTEAFF. For the CDR3, the DNA is TGTGCCAGTAGTGAGGGCCCATACACTGAAGCTTTCTTT.

This clone was found many times. The chain combines TRBV11-3 with TRBJ2-1; the match to TRBD2 covers 9 bases. CDR1 is SGHNT, CDR2 YENEEA, per germline. The CDR3 covers 16 residues. Trimming at V came to 5 bases and at J to 7 bases, leaving 12 bases not matched to a gene. The CDR3 reads CASSLGLASGENEQFF. CDR3 nucleotide sequence: TGTGCCAGCAGCCTCGGACTAGCGAGTGGGGAGAATGAGCAGTTCTTC.

Judged by abundance, this clone is medium-sized. This chain links TRBV30 with TRBJ1-4; D is ambiguous. The CDR3 contains 16 residues. Germline V gives CDR1 GTSNPN, CDR2 SVGIG (reference sequence). The ends were cut back, 2 bases at V and 1 base at J, with 14 bases in the middle. CDR3 sequence reads: CAWSSWVGITNEKLFF. The CDR3 bases are TGTGCCTGGAGTTCTTGGGTGGGGATAACTAATGAAAAACTGTTTTTT.

The V gene is TRBV30, the J gene TRBJ1-5; a weak D match, TRBD1 (6 bases). The germline V and J ends were trimmed by 4 bases and 6 bases, with 13 bases remaining between them. The CDR3 is 13 residues long. Germline V gene data show CDR1 as GTSNPN and CDR2 as SVGIG (reference sequence). CDR3 protein: CAWTQEGGQPQHF. CDR3 nucleotide sequence: TGTGCCTGGACCCAGGAGGGGGGTCAGCCCCAGCATTTT.

The chain couples TRBV5-1 to TRBJ2-2; TRBD2 matches at 10 bases. The CDR3 contains 16 residues. Germline CDR1 reads SGHRS; CDR2 reads YFSETQ. V shed 4 bases, J shed 6 bases, and the junction held 9 bases outside the gene matches. CDR3 amino acids: CASSLQPSGSPGELFF. CDR3 nucleotide sequence: TGCGCCAGCAGCCTCCAGCCTAGCGGGAGCCCCGGGGAGCTGTTTTTT.

The V and J genes are TRBV19 and TRBJ2-2; the D gene is possibly TRBD1 (5 bases). V was cut by 0 bases and J by 2 bases, with 7 bases left in between. Germline V CDR1 and CDR2: LNHDA, SQIVND (reference sequence). The CDR3 totals 15 residues. The CDR3 coding sequence is TGTGCCAGTAGTATAGATGACAGCAACACCGGGGAGCTGTTTTTT. The encoded protein is CASSIDDSNTGELFF.

This clone has a handful of counts. This chain joins TRBV6-8 and TRBJ2-3; D ambiguous. The CDR3 covers 14 residues. Trimming cost V 4 bases and J 1 base, with 9 bases left between them. CDR1 and CDR2 (germline): MNHGY, SAAAGT. CDR3 protein: CASSSSYRTDTQYF. The CDR3, as DNA: TGTGCCAGCAGTTCCAGTTACCGCACAGATACGCAGTATTTT.

V and J are TRBV30 and TRBJ1-5; D uncertain. The germline V gene encodes CDR1 GTSNPN and CDR2 SVGIG (reference sequence). With 2 bases removed from V and 0 bases from J, the gap between germline ends came to 5 bases. This CDR3 region has 13 residues. The CDR3 sequence is CAWSQNSNQPQHF. CDR3 DNA sequence: TGTGCCTGGAGTCAGAATAGCAATCAGCCCCAGCATTTT. Filled out from reference TRBV30 and TRBJ1-5, the complete variable domain reads SQTIHQWPATLVQPVGSPLSLECTVEGTSNPNLYWYRQAAGRGLQLLFYSVGIGQISSEVPQNLSASRPQDRQFILSSKKLLLSDSGFYLCAWSQNSNQPQHFGDGTRLSIL.

A single count supports this clone. V and J are TRBV18 and TRBJ2-1; D may be TRBD2 (6 bases). V was clipped by 6 bases and J by 4 bases, with 13 bases between them. This CDR3 contains 14 residues. Germline-derived CDR1 and CDR2 are KGHSH and LQKENI. The CDR3, as DNA: TGTGCCAGCTCCGGAGGGCTGGAATACAATGAGCAGTTCTTC. Amino acids: CASSGGLEYNEQFF.

The chain links TRBV15 to TRBJ2-1; possible D gene TRBD1, 6 bases. Germline V gene data show CDR1 as LNHNV and CDR2 as YYDKDF (reference sequence). V was clipped by 0 bases and J by 6 bases, with 9 bases between them. The CDR3 contains 14 residues. CDR3 in amino acids: CATSRDAGANEQFF. For the CDR3, the DNA is TGTGCCACCAGCAGAGATGCAGGGGCCAATGAGCAGTTCTTC.

This clone appeared a few times. This chain connects TRBV7-1 to TRBJ1-5; tentative D call: TRBD1 (6 bases). TRBV7-1 carries the ORF label, with uncertain function. CDR3 length: 13 amino acids. V shed 4 bases and J shed 5 bases, with 9 bases lying between them. As DNA, the CDR3 is TGTGCCAGCAGCTTAGGGGGAGATCAGCCCCAGCATTTT. Translated, it gives CASSLGGDQPQHF.

This clone occurred many times. This chain connects TRBV4-1 to TRBJ1-5, with 8 bases aligning to TRBD1. This CDR3 comprises 16 residues. V shed 3 bases, J shed 4 bases, and the junction held 8 bases outside the gene matches. Germline V gene data show CDR1 as MGHRA and CDR2 as YSYEKL. The CDR3: CASSQFGQGANQPQHF. DNA of the CDR3: TGCGCCAGCAGCCAGTTTGGGCAGGGGGCAAATCAGCCCCAGCATTTT.

V is TRBV18 and J is TRBJ2-1; tentatively, D is TRBD1 (7 bases). Germline assignment: CDR1 KGHSH and CDR2 LQKENI. Between the trimmed V and J ends, which lost 1 base and 3 bases, there was a span of 16 bases. The CDR3 contains 17 residues. Here the CDR3 reads CASSPRTGGGRYNEQFF. CDR3 nucleotides: TGTGCCAGCTCACCACGTACCGGAGGGGGCCGCTACAATGAGCAGTTCTTC.

This clone was detected only a few times. This chain links TRBV30 with TRBJ2-5; 7 bases map to TRBD2. Trimming removed 2 bases from V and 5 bases from J; junction bases left unmatched: 14. Germline V gene lookup returns CDR1 GTSNPN and CDR2 SVGIG (reference sequence). The CDR3 is 16 residues long. This CDR3 reads CAWSPPWASGGETQYF. The DNA for the CDR3 is TGTGCCTGGAGTCCCCCCTGGGCTAGCGGAGGGGAGACCCAGTACTTC.

This clone was detected ten times or more. This chain joins TRBV11-3 and TRBJ2-5; TRBD2 aligns across 13 bases. This CDR3 is 19 amino acids long. The germline V gene has CDR1 SGHNT and CDR2 YENEEA. With V trimmed by 5 bases and J by 2 bases, 14 bases remained unmatched. The CDR3 here is CASSLGQLAGGSRQETQYF. CDR3 DNA: TGTGCCAGCAGCCTAGGGCAACTAGCGGGAGGGAGTCGGCAAGAGACCCAGTACTTC.

This rearrangement joins TRBV18 to TRBJ2-5; 11 bases map to TRBD2. Losses at the gene ends were 4 bases for V and 5 bases for J; bases not matched to a gene: 6. The CDR3 has 15 residues. The V gene's germline CDR1 is KGHSH and CDR2 LQKENI. CDR3 sequence: CASSLGTSGGETQYF. The CDR3 DNA reads as TGTGCCAGCTCACTCGGGACTAGCGGAGGGGAGACCCAGTACTTC.

This chain links TRBV11-3 with TRBJ2-3, with D hard to call. Germline-derived CDR1 and CDR2 are SGHNT and YENEEA. V dropped 3 bases and J dropped 4 bases, with 11 bases sitting between them. This CDR3 spans 14 amino acids. CDR3 amino acids: CASSLQSWADTQYF. CDR3 in DNA: TGTGCCAGCAGCTTGCAGAGCTGGGCAGATACGCAGTATTTT.

V gene TRBV28 combines with J gene TRBJ1-3; no clear D gene. V shed 1 base and J shed 4 bases, with 5 bases lying between them. The germline CDR1 and CDR2 sequences are MDHEN and SYDVKM. The CDR3 loop spans 13 amino acids. CDR3 region: CASSLYQGNTIYF. Written as DNA, the CDR3 is TGTGCCAGCAGTTTATATCAGGGAAACACCATATATTTT.

J is TRBJ2-7 and V is TRBV5-1; TRBD1 agrees at 9 bases. This CDR3 has 16 residues. V shed 2 bases and J 3 bases; nucleotides not matched to a gene: 9. Looked up from germline, CDR1 is SGHRS and CDR2 is YFSETQ. CDR3 nucleotide sequence: TGCGCCAGCAGCTTAATGGGACAGGGATTCGACTACGAGCAGTACTTC. Its protein product is CASSLMGQGFDYEQYF.

The J gene is TRBJ2-7, the V gene TRBV10-2; no reliable D call. Germline CDR1 WSHSY, CDR2 SAAADI. This CDR3 has 12 amino acids. V dropped 5 bases and J dropped 5 bases, with 10 bases sitting between them. CDR3: CASSMDGDEQYF. The CDR3 coding sequence is TGCGCCAGCAGTATGGACGGCGACGAGCAGTACTTC.

This clone was counted a few times. This chain connects TRBV11-3 to TRBJ2-2; unclear D gene. V lost 1 base, J lost 3 bases, and 9 bases lay in between. In germline, CDR1 is SGHNT, CDR2 YENEEA. This CDR3 has 15 residues. CDR3: CASSLGGSDTGELFF. The CDR3 coding sequence is TGTGCCAGCAGCTTAGGCGGCAGCGACACCGGGGAGCTGTTTTTT.

The chain uses TRBV19 and TRBJ2-3, with 15 bases matching TRBD2. Trimming at V came to 4 bases and at J to 3 bases, leaving 8 bases not matched to a gene. Germline CDR1 reads LNHDA; CDR2 reads SQIVND (reference sequence). The CDR3 covers 18 residues. CDR3 nucleotide sequence: TGTGCCAGTAGTAACCCGGGACTAGCGGGAGGACGAACAGATACGCAGTATTTT. Translation gives CASSNPGLAGGRTDTQYF.

The chain recombines TRBV5-1 with TRBJ2-2; 9 bases align to TRBD2. The CDR3 loop spans 15 amino acids. V trimming: 6 bases; J trimming: 7 bases; junction bases outside the gene matches: 10. Germline lookup yields CDR1 SGHRS and CDR2 YFSETQ. DNA for the CDR3: TGCGCCAGCACCGGCGTAGCGGGAGTTAGCGGGGAGCTGTTTTTT. It encodes CASTGVAGVSGELFF.